Shown below are 7 T cell receptor beta chains from a single sample sequenced in a study of T-cell memory formation after mild COVID-19. TCRdb processed the 5' RACE reads anew with MiXCR; each CDR3 protein has one entry. The sample lists under 550,000 distinct CDR3 sequences, about a sixth seen once, with roughly a fifth in the top ten. Sequenced input: PBMCs or a T cell subset sorted from them (not recorded which). The receptors here all came from a man aged 18 to 29 who had mild COVID-19 (a few samples of this study predate the infection). Cell type and time point are not known.

The CDR3: CASSDRSTQETQYF. The CDR3 coding sequence is TGTGCCAGCAGTGACCGGAGTACCCAAGAGACCCAGTACTTC. The chain combines TRBV6-5 with TRBJ2-5; D remains ambiguous. V was shortened by 5 bases and J by 1 base, with 11 bases between the two germline ends. Germline CDR1 MNHEY, CDR2 SVGAGI. This CDR3 region has 14 residues.

This clonotype has a count of ten or more. The CDR3 protein is CASTTQGPPGTQYF. The CDR3 DNA reads TGCGCCAGCACAACACAGGGGCCCCCAGGGACCCAGTACTTC. This chain joins TRBV5-1 and TRBJ2-5; the match to TRBD1 covers 7 bases. Losses at the gene ends were 6 bases for V and 7 bases for J; bases not matched to a gene: 12. The germline CDR1 and CDR2 sequences are SGHRS and YFSETQ. The CDR3 is 14 residues long.

This clonotype was counted only a few times. J is TRBJ1-2 and V is TRBV5-6; no firm D call. Germline V gene sequence: CDR1 SGHDT, CDR2 YYEEEE. V lost 0 bases and J 8 bases, leaving 11 bases between the germline ends. This CDR3 contains 13 residues. This CDR3 reads CASSLERAVGYTF. In DNA, the CDR3 is TGTGCCAGCAGCTTGGAACGGGCCGTAGGCTACACCTTC.

This clonotype has just a few counts. The rearrangement joins TRBV20-1 to TRBJ1-5; TRBD1 might be the D (6 bases). Trimming cost V 7 bases and J 3 bases, with 16 bases left between them. Germline-derived CDR1 and CDR2 are DFQATT and SNEGSKA (reference sequence). CDR3 length equals 14 residues. For the CDR3, the DNA is TGCAGTGTTCCACAGGGTCTGAACAATCAGCCCCAGCATTTT. It codes for CSVPQGLNNQPQHF.

The sample holds a few counts of this clonotype. The chain combines TRBV7-2 with TRBJ2-5; D is undetermined. This CDR3 comprises 14 residues. The V end lost 2 bases, the J end lost 5 bases, and 12 bases lay between the germline ends. Germline-derived CDR1 and CDR2 are SGHTA and FQGNSA. This CDR3 reads CASSLNTGWETQYF. The CDR3, as DNA: TGTGCCAGCAGCTTAAACACGGGCTGGGAGACCCAGTACTTC.

The chain has TRBV20-1 and TRBJ2-1; no clear D. CDR1 is DFQATT, CDR2 SNEGSKA, per germline (reference sequence). Trimming removed 3 bases at V and 6 bases at J, with 3 bases between. CDR3 size: 10 residues. CDR3 region: CSASFNEQFF. For the CDR3, the DNA is TGCAGTGCTAGTTTCAATGAGCAGTTCTTC.

The rearrangement links TRBV5-6 to TRBJ2-7; 10 bases match TRBD1. Germline V lookup: CDR1 SGHDT, CDR2 YYEEEE. The CDR3 consists of 16 residues. In DNA form, the CDR3 reads TGTGCCAGCAGCTCCGTGCACGGCGACAGGGGGCGCGAGAAGTACGTC. Translated, it gives CASSSVHGDRGREKYV.